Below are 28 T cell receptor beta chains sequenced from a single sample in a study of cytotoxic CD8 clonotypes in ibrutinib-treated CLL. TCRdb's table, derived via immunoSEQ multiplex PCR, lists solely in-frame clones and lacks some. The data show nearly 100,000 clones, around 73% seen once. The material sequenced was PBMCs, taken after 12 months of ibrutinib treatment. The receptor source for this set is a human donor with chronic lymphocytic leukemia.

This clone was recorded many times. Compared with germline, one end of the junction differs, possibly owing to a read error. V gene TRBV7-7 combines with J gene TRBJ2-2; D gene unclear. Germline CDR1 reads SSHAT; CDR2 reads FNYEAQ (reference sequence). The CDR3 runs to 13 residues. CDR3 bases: TGTGCTAGCAGCCACTCATCTACAGGGGAGCTGTTTTTT. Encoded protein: CASSHSSTGELFF.

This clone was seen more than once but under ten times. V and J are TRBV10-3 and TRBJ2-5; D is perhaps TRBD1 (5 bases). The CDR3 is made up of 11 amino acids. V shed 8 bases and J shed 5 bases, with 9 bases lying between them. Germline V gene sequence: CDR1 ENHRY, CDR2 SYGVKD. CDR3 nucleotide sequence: TGTGCCATCGGGGCTAAGGAGACCCAGTACTTC. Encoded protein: CAIGAKETQYF.

Here the CDR3 DNA reads TGTGCCAGCAGCACCGACAGGGTAAACAATGAGCAGTTCTTC. The encoded protein is CASSTDRVNNEQFF. J is TRBJ2-1 and V is TRBV14; 7 positions match TRBD1. The CDR3 runs 14 residues. The junction had 6 bases not matched to a gene; V was cut back by 5 bases and J by 5 bases. Per germline, CDR1 SGHDN and CDR2 FVKESK.

The CDR3 coding sequence is TGTGCCTGGAGCGTCTCTAGCCGGAGGTTGGAGCAGTACTTC. Residues: CAWSVSSRRLEQYF. The genes are TRBV30 and TRBJ2-7; weak D call: TRBD2 (5 bases). The germline V gene has CDR1 GTSNPN and CDR2 SVGIG (reference sequence). This CDR3 spans 14 amino acids. Trimming removed 3 bases at V and 7 bases at J, with 19 bases between.

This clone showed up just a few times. In DNA, the CDR3 is TGCAGTGCTAGGGCGAGTTATGGCTACACCTTC. It codes for CSARASYGYTF. The rearrangement links TRBV20-1 to TRBJ1-2, with unresolved D. CDR3 size: 11 residues. V lost 3 bases to trimming and J lost 5 bases, with 7 bases between them. Germline CDR1 reads DFQATT; CDR2 reads SNEGSKA (reference sequence).

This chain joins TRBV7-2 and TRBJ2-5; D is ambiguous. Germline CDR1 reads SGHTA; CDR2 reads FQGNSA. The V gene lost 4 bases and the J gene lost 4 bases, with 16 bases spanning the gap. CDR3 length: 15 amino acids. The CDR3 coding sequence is TGTGCCAGCAGCTCGGACGGTATAAAGCGAGAGACCCAGTACTTC. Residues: CASSSDGIKRETQYF.

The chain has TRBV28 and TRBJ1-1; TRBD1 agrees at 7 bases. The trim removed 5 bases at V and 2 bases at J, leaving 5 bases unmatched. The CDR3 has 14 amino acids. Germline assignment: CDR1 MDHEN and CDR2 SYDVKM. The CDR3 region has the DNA TGTGCCAGCAGTGAACAGGGGACAAACACTGAAGCTTTCTTT. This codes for CASSEQGTNTEAFF.

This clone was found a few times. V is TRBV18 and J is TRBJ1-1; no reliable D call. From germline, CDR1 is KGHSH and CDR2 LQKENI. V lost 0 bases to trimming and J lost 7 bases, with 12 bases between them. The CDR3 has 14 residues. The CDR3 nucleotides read TGTGCCAGCTCACCACCAGGGAGGGTCGGTGAAGCTTTCTTT. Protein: CASSPPGRVGEAFF. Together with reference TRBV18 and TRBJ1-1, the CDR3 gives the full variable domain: NAGVMQNPRHLVRRRGQEARLRCSPMKGHSHVYWYRQLPEEGLKFMVYLQKENIIDESGMPKERFSAEFPKEGPSILRIQQVVRGDSAAYFCASSPPGRVGEAFFGQGTRLTVV.

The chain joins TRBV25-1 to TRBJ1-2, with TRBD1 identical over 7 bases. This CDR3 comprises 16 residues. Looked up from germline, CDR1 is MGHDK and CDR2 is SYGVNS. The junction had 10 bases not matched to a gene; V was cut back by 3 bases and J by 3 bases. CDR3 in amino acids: CASSDPGTAGDYGYTF. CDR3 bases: TGTGCCAGCAGTGACCCTGGGACAGCCGGCGACTATGGCTACACCTTC.

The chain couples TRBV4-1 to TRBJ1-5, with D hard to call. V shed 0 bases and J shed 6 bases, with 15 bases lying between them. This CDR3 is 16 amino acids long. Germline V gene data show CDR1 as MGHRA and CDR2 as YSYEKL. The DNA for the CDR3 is TGCGCCAGCAGCCAAGAAGGAACAGTAGGATTTCAGCCCCAGCATTTT. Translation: CASSQEGTVGFQPQHF.

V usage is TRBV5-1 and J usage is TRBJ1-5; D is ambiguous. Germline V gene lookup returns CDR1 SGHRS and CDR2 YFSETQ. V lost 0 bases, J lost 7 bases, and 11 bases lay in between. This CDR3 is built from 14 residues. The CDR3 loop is CASSLGGLGQPQHF. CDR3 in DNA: TGCGCCAGCAGCTTGGGCGGTCTCGGGCAGCCCCAGCATTTT.

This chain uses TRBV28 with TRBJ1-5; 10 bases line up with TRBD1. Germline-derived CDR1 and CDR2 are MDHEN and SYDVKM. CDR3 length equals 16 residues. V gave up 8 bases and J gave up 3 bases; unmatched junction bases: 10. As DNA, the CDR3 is TGTGCCAGCCGAGGGACAGGGGTCCGTATCAATCAGCCCCAGCATTTT. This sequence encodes CASRGTGVRINQPQHF.

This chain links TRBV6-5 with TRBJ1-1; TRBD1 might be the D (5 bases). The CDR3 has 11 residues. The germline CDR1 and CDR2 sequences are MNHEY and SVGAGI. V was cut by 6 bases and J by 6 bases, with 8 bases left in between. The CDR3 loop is CASRGRPEAFF. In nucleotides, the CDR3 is TGTGCCAGCAGGGGACGGCCTGAAGCTTTCTTT.

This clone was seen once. CDR3 sequence (DNA): TGTGCCAGCAGCTTGTCCGGGGAGCAGTACTTC. Protein: CASSLSGEQYF. The chain couples TRBV5-4 to TRBJ2-7; D is ambiguous. Germline CDR1 reads SGHNT; CDR2 reads YYREEE (reference sequence). The V and J ends lost 1 base and 7 bases respectively, with 6 bases between them. This CDR3 has 11 residues.

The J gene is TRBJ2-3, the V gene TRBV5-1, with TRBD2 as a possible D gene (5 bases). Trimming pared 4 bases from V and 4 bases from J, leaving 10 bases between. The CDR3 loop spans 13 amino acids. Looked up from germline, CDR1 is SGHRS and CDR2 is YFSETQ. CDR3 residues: CASSEGMADTQYF. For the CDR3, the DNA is TGCGCCAGCAGCGAGGGCATGGCAGATACGCAGTATTTT.

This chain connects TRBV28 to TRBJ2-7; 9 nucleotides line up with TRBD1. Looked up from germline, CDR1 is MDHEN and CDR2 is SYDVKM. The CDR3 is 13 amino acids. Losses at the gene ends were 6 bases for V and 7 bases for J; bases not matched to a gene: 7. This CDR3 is CASSLGTGREQYF. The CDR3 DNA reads TGTGCCAGCAGCCTAGGGACAGGGCGGGAGCAGTACTTC.

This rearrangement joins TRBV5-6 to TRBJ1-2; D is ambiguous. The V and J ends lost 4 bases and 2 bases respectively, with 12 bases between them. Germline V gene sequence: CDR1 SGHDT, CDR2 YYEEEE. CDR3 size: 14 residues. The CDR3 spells CASSRIGTNYGYTF. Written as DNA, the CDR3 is TGTGCCAGCAGCCGGATCGGTACCAACTATGGCTACACCTTC.

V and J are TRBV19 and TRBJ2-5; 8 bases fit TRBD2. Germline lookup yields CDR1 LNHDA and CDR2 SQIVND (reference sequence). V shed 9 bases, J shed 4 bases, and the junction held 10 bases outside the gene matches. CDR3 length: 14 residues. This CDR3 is CASAGLGGGETQYF. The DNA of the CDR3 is TGTGCCAGCGCGGGACTAGGCGGTGGAGAGACCCAGTACTTC.

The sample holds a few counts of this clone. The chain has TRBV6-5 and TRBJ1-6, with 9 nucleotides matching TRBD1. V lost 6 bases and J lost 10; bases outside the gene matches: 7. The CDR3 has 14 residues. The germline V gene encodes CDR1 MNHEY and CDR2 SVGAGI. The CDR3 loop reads CASSVPGQGSPLHF. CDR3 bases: TGTGCCAGCAGCGTCCCGGGACAGGGATCACCCCTCCACTTT.

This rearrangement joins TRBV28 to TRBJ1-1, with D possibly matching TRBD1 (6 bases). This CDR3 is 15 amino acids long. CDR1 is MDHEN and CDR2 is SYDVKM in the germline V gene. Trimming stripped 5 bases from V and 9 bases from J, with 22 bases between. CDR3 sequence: CASSVRSEDRRKAFF. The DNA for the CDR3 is TGTGCCAGCAGTGTTAGGTCCGAGGACAGACGCAAAGCTTTCTTT.

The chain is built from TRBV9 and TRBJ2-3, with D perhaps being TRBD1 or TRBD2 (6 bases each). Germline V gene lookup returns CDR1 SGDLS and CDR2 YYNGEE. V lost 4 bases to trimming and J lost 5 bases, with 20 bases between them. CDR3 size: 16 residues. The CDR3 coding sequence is TGTGCCAGCAGCCCACGGGGGCGCGAGTTTAGAGATACGCAGTATTTT. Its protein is CASSPRGREFRDTQYF.

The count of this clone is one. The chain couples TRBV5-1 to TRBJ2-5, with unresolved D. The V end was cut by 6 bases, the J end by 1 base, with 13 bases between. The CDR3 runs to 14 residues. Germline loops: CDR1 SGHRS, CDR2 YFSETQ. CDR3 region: CASTYKTPQETQYF. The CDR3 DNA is TGCGCCAGCACCTACAAAACACCCCAAGAGACCCAGTACTTC.

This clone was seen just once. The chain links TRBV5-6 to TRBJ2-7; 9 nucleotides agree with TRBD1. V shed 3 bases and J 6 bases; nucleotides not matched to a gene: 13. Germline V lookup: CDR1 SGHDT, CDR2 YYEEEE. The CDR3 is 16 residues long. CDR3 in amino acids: CASSWGDRERAREQYF. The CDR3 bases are TGTGCCAGCAGCTGGGGGGACAGGGAAAGGGCTCGCGAGCAGTACTTC.

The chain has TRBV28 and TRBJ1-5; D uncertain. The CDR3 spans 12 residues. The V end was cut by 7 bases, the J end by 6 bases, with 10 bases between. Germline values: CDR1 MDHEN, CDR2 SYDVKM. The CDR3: CASMRAAQPQHF. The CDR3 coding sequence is TGTGCCAGCATGCGGGCTGCTCAGCCCCAGCATTTT.

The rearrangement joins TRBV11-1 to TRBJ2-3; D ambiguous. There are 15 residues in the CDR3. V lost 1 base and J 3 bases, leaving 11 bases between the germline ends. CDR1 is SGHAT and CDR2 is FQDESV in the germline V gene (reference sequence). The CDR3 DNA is TGTGCCAGCAGCTTAGGAGATCGTGGTACAGATACGCAGTATTTT. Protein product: CASSLGDRGTDTQYF. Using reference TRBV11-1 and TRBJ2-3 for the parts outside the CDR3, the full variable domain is EAEVAQSPRYKITEKSQAVAFWCDPISGHATLYWYRQILGQGPELLVQFQDESVVDDSQLPKDRFSAERLKGVDSTLKIQPAELGDSAMYLCASSLGDRGTDTQYFGPGTRLTVL.

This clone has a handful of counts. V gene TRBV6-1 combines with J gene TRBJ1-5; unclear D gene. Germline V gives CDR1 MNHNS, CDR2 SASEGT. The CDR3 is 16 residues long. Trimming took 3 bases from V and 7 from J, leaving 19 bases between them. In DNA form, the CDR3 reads TGTGCCAGCAGTGAGGGAGGCCTAGGGTTAATACAGCCCCAGCATTTT. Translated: CASSEGGLGLIQPQHF.

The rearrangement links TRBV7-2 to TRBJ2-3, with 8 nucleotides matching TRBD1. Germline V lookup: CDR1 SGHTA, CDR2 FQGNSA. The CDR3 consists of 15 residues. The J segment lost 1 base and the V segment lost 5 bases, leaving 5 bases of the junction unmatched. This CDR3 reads CASSETGEGTDTQYF. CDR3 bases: TGTGCCAGCAGCGAGACAGGGGAAGGCACAGATACGCAGTATTTT. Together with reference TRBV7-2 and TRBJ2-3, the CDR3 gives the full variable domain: GAGVSQSPSNKVTEKGKDVELRCDPISGHTALYWYRQSLGQGLEFLIYFQGNSAPDKSGLPSDRFSAERTGGSVSTLTIQRTQQEDSAVYLCASSETGEGTDTQYFGPGTRLTVL.

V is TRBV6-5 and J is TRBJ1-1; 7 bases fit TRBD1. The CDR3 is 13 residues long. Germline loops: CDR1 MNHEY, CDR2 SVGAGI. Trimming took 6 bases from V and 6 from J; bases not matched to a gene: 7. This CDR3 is CASSPGQISEAFF. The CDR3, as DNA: TGTGCCAGCAGCCCGGGACAGATCTCTGAAGCTTTCTTT.